This TCR beta chain stems from a study of blood T cell repertoires in COVID-19. Study-level background: T cells, B-cell-depleted T cells, or PBMCs supplied cDNA or gDNA.

During active infection, Seattle patients enrolled and were then monitored through disease. As processed by the authors: Nucleated cell counts were estimated from reference gene primer amplification. Only in-frame clones appear in the TCRdb table, and some are missing; sequencing was by immunoSEQ multiplex PCR. The V and J calls and clone size are taken from that table; D and trimming were inferred from the DNA. Among roughly 160,000 clones listed, roughly 80% were seen once. The V and J ends lost 6 bases and 8 bases respectively, with 13 bases between them. This CDR3 has 13 amino acids. Germline V CDR1 and CDR2: LGHDT, YNNKEL (reference sequence).

The specimen sequenced was peripheral blood. The chain employs TRBV3-1 (or the pseudogene TRBV3-2) and TRBJ1-4; D possibly corresponds to TRBD1 (5 bases). The receptor was derived from a woman aged 80 or over with COVID-19, enrolled during active disease. CDR3 region: CASRFEGAEKLFF. The DNA of the CDR3 is TGTGCCAGCAGATTCGAAGGGGCCGAAAAACTGTTTTTT.